The rows below give T cell receptor beta chains drawn from one sample of a study of response to subunit inactivated influenza vaccine. TCRdb independently ran MiXCR on the RT-PCR reads; one entry per CDR3 protein. Counted here are approximately 480,000 distinct CDR3 sequences, approximately 11% occurring once; the ten biggest clones make up about an eighth. The material was PBMCs from blood, obtained 35 to 45 days after vaccination. These receptors came from a man aged 50 to 60 who received an inactivated influenza vaccine. The CDR3 runs from the conserved cysteine through the conserved F or W. A D gene is named only where the DNA matches it firmly. Size values are once, few and many counts, or a class for expanded clones, and some rows have none.

TRBV5-1	many	14	TRBJ1-5	NA	TGCGCCAGCAGCCAGGACAGCAGGAATCAGCCCCAGCATTTT	CASSQDSRNQPQHF
TRBV29-1	few	12	TRBJ2-1	NA	TGCAGCGCCGATTTTACGATCGAGACCCAGTTCTTC	CSADFTIETQFF
TRBV7-8	many	17	TRBJ2-1	TRBD2	TGTGCCAGCAGCTCCAAACGTCCTAGCGGGAGGTGGAATGAGCAGTTCTTC	CASSSKRPSGRWNEQFF
TRBV15	NA	12	TRBJ1-4	NA	TGTGCCACCAGCAGAAGTTCTGAAAAACTGTTTTTT	CATSRSSEKLFF
TRBV27	NA	13	TRBJ1-2	TRBD1	TGTGCCACGTACAGGGGGTCGCGCTATGGCTACACCTTC	CATYRGSRYGYTF
TRBV12-3/TRBV12-4	few	14	TRBJ2-5	NA	TGTGCCAGCAGTTTCTTCGTGCAGGGAGGGACCCAGTACTTC	CASSFFVQGGTQYF
TRBV28	many	14	TRBJ2-5	NA	TGTGCCAGCAGAACCAGACAGGACGAAGAGACCCAGTACTTC	CASRTRQDEETQYF
TRBV5-6	few	14	TRBJ2-1	NA	TGTGCCAGCATCCTATTTTCGGTCTACAATGAGCAGTTCTTC	CASILFSVYNEQFF
TRBV20-1	many	14	TRBJ2-3	TRBD2	TGCAGTGCTAGGGCAGCGGGGGTAACAGATACGCAGTATTTT	CSARAAGVTDTQYF
TRBV20-1	NA	12	TRBJ2-1	TRBD2	TGCAGTCCCCGGGGGGCCTACAATGAGCAGTTCTTC	CSPRGAYNEQFF
TRBV7-3	few	13	TRBJ2-1	NA	TGTGCCAGCAGCTCACGAGAAAATAATGAGCAGTTCTTC	CASSSRENNEQFF
TRBV28	few	14	TRBJ1-2	TRBD1	TGTGCCAGCAGGGGACAGGGGGCTACCTATGGCTACACCTTC	CASRGQGATYGYTF
TRBV24-1	NA	13	TRBJ2-2	NA	TGTGCCACCAGTACTTCGAACACCGGGGAGCTGTTTTTT	CATSTSNTGELFF
TRBV4-2	NA	14	TRBJ2-2	NA	TGTGCCAGCAGCCAAGATCGGATTACCGGGGAGCTGTTTTTT	CASSQDRITGELFF
TRBV27	few	15	TRBJ2-3	NA	TGTGCCAGCAGTTTATCCGACAGTATCACAGATACGCAGTATTTT	CASSLSDSITDTQYF
TRBV12-3/TRBV12-4	many	14	TRBJ1-3	NA	TGTGCCAGCAGGCCCGGGGGGCGAGGATTTACCATATATTTT	CASRPGGRGFTIYF
TRBV6-2/TRBV6-3	few	18	TRBJ1-5	TRBD1	TGTGCCAGCAGTTTCCGCGGGACAGGCGCCATCAGCAATCAGCCCCAGCATTTT	CASSFRGTGAISNQPQHF
TRBV20-1	NA	14	TRBJ2-7	NA	TGCAGTGCTAGAGGCCTAGACTCTTCCTACGAGCAGTACTTC	CSARGLDSSYEQYF
TRBV29-1	NA	13	TRBJ1-1	NA	TGCAGCGTCAGGACAGAAATGAACACTGAAGCTTTCTTT	CSVRTEMNTEAFF
TRBV3-1	NA	15	TRBJ2-1	TRBD1	TGTGCCAGCAGCCCCCGACAGGGGGGGATTGGTGAGCAGTTCTTC	CASSPRQGGIGEQFF
TRBV20-1	NA	14	TRBJ2-7	TRBD2	TGCAGTGCTATCGGGCGGGAGGCGGGGTACGAGCAGTACTTC	CSAIGREAGYEQYF
TRBV6-5	NA	19	TRBJ2-1	NA	TGTGCCAGCAGTTACTCGACCAGGCCCAGCGCACGGGGATACAATGAGCAGTTCTTC	CASSYSTRPSARGYNEQFF
TRBV20-1	NA	15	TRBJ2-3	NA	TGCAGTGCGAAGACCCCAACAGCTAGCACAGATACGCAGTATTTT	CSAKTPTASTDTQYF
TRBV29-1	few	17	TRBJ1-3	TRBD1	TGCAGCGTTCGGGACAGGGAAGCCTTATGCTCTGGAAACACCATATATTTT	CSVRDREALCSGNTIYF